This T cell receptor beta chain appears in the sequencing data of a study of blood T cell repertoires in COVID-19. About the research overall: Specimens from acute and convalescent COVID-19 originated in the United States, Italy and Spain.

How the authors handled the data: Amplification of reference gene primers was used by the study to estimate nucleated cell counts. Libraries were prepared by immunoSEQ multiplex PCR; TCRdb keeps only in-frame clonotypes and omits some of them. V and J calls and clone size are given by that table; D and trimming were obtained from the DNA. The sample records 95,000 to 150,000 clones, 60% to 85% being singletons. The CDR3 loop spans 13 amino acids. The ends lost 4 bases at V and 12 bases at J; junction bases unmatched: 8. Germline loops: CDR1 SGHTA, CDR2 FQGNSA. Sequencing was done on a sample of peripheral blood. The chain combines TRBV7-2 with TRBJ2-1, with 8 bases that match TRBD2. This sequence was found in a man between 65 and 85 years old with acute or convalescent COVID-19. Here the CDR3 reads CASSSRGGLGQFF. CDR3 coding DNA: TGTGCCAGCAGCTCCCGGGGGGGCCTCGGGCAGTTCTTC.